A single sample is the source of the 16 T cell receptor beta chains below, sequenced in a study of Ad26.COV2.S vaccination and SARS-CoV-2 variants. The data were produced by immunoSEQ multiplex PCR, yet TCRdb's version contains in-frame clones alone and is incomplete. The table has roughly 320,000 clones, approximately 86% seen once; the top ten hold approximately 1.9%. The treatment was: approximately 18 received Ad26.COV2.S at low or high dose, single or two shots; about five received placebo; per-sample allocation not given. Samples analyzed were those drawn on day 63 after the first vaccine or placebo injection. The input for sequencing was peripheral blood, taken in a trial of Ad26.COV2.S vaccine versus placebo. The receptors here all came from a person aged 18-65 years who received the Ad26.COV2.S COVID-19 vaccine or a placebo.

The chain links TRBV6-2 or TRBV6-3 to TRBJ2-7; TRBD1 agrees at 7 bases. Losses at the gene ends were 5 bases for V and 4 bases for J; bases not matched to a gene: 5. The V gene's germline CDR1 is MNHEY and CDR2 SVGEGT. The CDR3 spans 13 residues. CDR3 sequence: CASSPPGGYEQYF. The CDR3 DNA sequence: TGTGCCAGCAGTCCCCCAGGGGGATACGAGCAGTACTTC.

The chain is built from TRBV18 and TRBJ1-3; TRBD1 is a possible D gene (6 bases). The CDR3 has 13 amino acids. Trimming left V 3 bases short and J 7 bases short, with 10 bases between. CDR1 is KGHSH, CDR2 LQKENI, per germline. The CDR3: CASSPVQGNTIYF. In nucleotides, the CDR3 is TGTGCCAGCTCACCCGTTCAGGGGAACACCATATATTTT. The variable domain in full, with the rest retrieved from reference TRBV18 and TRBJ1-3, is NAGVMQNPRHLVRRRGQEARLRCSPMKGHSHVYWYRQLPEEGLKFMVYLQKENIIDESGMPKERFSAEFPKEGPSILRIQQVVRGDSAAYFCASSPVQGNTIYFGEGSWLTVV.

Comment on this clone: The sample holds other DNA sequences that translate to the same CDR3. Here the CDR3 reads CASNRGGNTGELFF. For the CDR3, the DNA is TGTGCCAGCAACCGGGGGGGGAACACCGGGGAGCTGTTTTTT. The chain uses TRBV9 and TRBJ2-2; 8 positions agree with TRBD2. The ends lost 6 bases at V and 1 base at J; junction bases unmatched: 2. There are 14 residues in the CDR3. The germline V gene has CDR1 SGDLS and CDR2 YYNGEE.

This sequence joins TRBV4-1 and TRBJ2-5; D remains unclear. CDR3 length: 13 amino acids. CDR1 and CDR2 (germline): MGHRA, YSYEKL. With 0 bases removed from V and 9 bases from J, the gap between germline ends came to 11 bases. The CDR3 loop is CASSQDGGTAQYF. The DNA for the CDR3 is TGCGCCAGCAGCCAAGATGGCGGAACGGCCCAGTACTTC.

The rearrangement links TRBV9 to TRBJ2-2; no clear D gene. Germline V gene lookup returns CDR1 SGDLS and CDR2 YYNGEE. The germline V and J ends were trimmed by 4 bases and 1 base, with 11 bases remaining between them. CDR3 length: 15 amino acids. The CDR3 loop is CASSQLVQNTGELFF. CDR3 sequence (DNA): TGTGCCAGCAGCCAACTCGTCCAGAACACCGGGGAGCTGTTTTTT.

CDR3 region: CASSPTGLYGYTF. The CDR3 region has the DNA TGTGCCAGCTCACCCACAGGGTTATATGGCTACACCTTC. The V and J genes are TRBV18 and TRBJ1-2; D is perhaps TRBD1 (6 bases). The CDR3 spans 13 residues. V lost 3 bases and J lost 5, with 10 bases in between. Looked up from germline, CDR1 is KGHSH and CDR2 is LQKENI.

This rearrangement joins TRBV5-1 to TRBJ2-2; 7 bases are a match to TRBD1. This CDR3 contains 15 residues. V was pared by 2 bases and J by 5 bases, with 6 bases of the junction left unmatched. Germline V lookup: CDR1 SGHRS, CDR2 YFSETQ. CDR3 sequence (DNA): TGCGCCAGCAGCTTAAGGACAGGAGGAACCGGGGAGCTGTTTTTT. This gives the protein CASSLRTGGTGELFF.

This rearrangement joins TRBV5-8 to TRBJ1-5, with TRBD1 matching 9 bases. The CDR3 is made up of 17 amino acids. V lost 3 bases to trimming and J lost 3 bases; unmatched junction nucleotides: 10. CDR1 is SGHTS and CDR2 is YDEGEE in the germline V gene. The CDR3 reads CASSSRPGTGINQPQHF. Here the CDR3 DNA reads TGTGCCAGCAGCTCCCGGCCTGGGACAGGGATCAATCAGCCCCAGCATTTT.

The chain combines TRBV5-1 with TRBJ2-5; D gene uncertain. CDR1 and CDR2 (germline): SGHRS, YFSETQ. The CDR3 totals 11 residues. V was shortened by 4 bases and J by 6 bases, with 7 bases between the two germline ends. For the CDR3, the DNA is TGCGCCAGCAGCAATGATAAGACCCAGTACTTC. It codes for CASSNDKTQYF.

A single count supports this clone. The chain has TRBV5-3 and TRBJ1-4, with TRBD1 as a possible D gene (6 bases). TRBV5-3 is an ORF, and what it does is uncertain. V was shortened by 0 bases and J by 10 bases, with 13 bases between the two germline ends. The CDR3 totals 14 residues. The DNA for the CDR3 is TGTGCCAGAAGCTTGGCAGGGCCAGGGGTAAAACTGTTTTTT. It yields the protein CARSLAGPGVKLFF.

The genes are TRBV5-1 and TRBJ2-1; 12 bases are a match to TRBD1. The germline CDR1 and CDR2 sequences are SGHRS and YFSETQ. This CDR3 contains 15 residues. J gave up 4 bases and V 4 bases, and 3 bases lay outside the gene matches. CDR3 nucleotide sequence: TGCGCCAGCAGCGGGACAGGGGGCGGATACAATGAGCAGTTCTTC. It is translated as CASSGTGGGYNEQFF.

The chain combines TRBV6-5 with TRBJ1-2; D is unresolved. The CDR3 consists of 15 residues. The V gene's germline CDR1 is MNHEY and CDR2 SVGAGI. V was pared by 0 bases and J by 0 bases, with 8 bases between. In nucleotides, the CDR3 is TGTGCCAGCAGTTACTCCAGAGAAGCTAACTATGGCTACACCTTC. Its protein is CASSYSREANYGYTF.

This CDR3 is CASSLDTVETQYF. CDR3 nucleotides: TGTGCCAGCAGCTTAGATACAGTAGAGACCCAGTACTTC. The rearrangement uses TRBV7-9 and TRBJ2-5; no clear D. Per the germline V gene, CDR1 is SEHNR and CDR2 is FQNEAQ (reference sequence). Trimming stripped 1 base from V and 4 bases from J, with 7 bases between. The CDR3 has 13 amino acids.

V is TRBV6-5 and J is TRBJ1-2; 7 positions agree with TRBD1. CDR1 and CDR2 (germline): MNHEY, SVGAGI. The CDR3 extends over 14 amino acids. Trimming removed 4 bases from V and 7 bases from J; junction bases left unmatched: 9. The CDR3 loop reads CASSSTEGARGYTF. In nucleotides, the CDR3 is TGTGCCAGCAGTTCAACGGAGGGGGCGCGTGGCTACACCTTC.

The chain links TRBV14 to TRBJ1-2; perhaps TRBD1 as D (5 bases). The CDR3 runs to 20 residues. With 4 bases removed from V and 4 bases from J, the gap between germline ends came to 31 bases. The germline V gene encodes CDR1 SGHDN and CDR2 FVKESK. In DNA form, the CDR3 reads TGTGCCAGCAGCCCGTCGGCAGGGAGGTCTCTGATAGGACGTCCCTATGGCTACACCTTC. This codes for CASSPSAGRSLIGRPYGYTF.

This clone was seen only a few times. This chain joins TRBV7-9 and TRBJ1-1; a possible D gene is TRBD1 (5 bases). V was trimmed by 10 bases and J by 3 bases, leaving 21 bases between them. The CDR3 totals 15 residues. CDR1 and CDR2 (germline): SEHNR, FQNEAQ (reference sequence). This CDR3 reads CAIAGPRKGDTEAFF. In DNA, the CDR3 is TGTGCCATAGCGGGACCCAGAAAAGGAGACACTGAAGCTTTCTTT.